Below, one T cell receptor (beta chain) is given with its context. This sample was taken from a study of cytomegalovirus exposure and HLA in healthy donors. Trimming took 2 bases from V and 2 from J, leaving 11 bases between them. The germline gives CDR1 SGHTA, CDR2 FQGTGA. This CDR3 is 15 amino acids long. The study ran its PCR with 60 Vbeta and 13 Jbeta primers. Sequencing used immunoSEQ multiplex PCR; TCRdb keeps in-frame clones, though not all of them. The sample records 95,000 to 100,000 clones, 85% to 90% being singletons. The source is a young man in good health and CMV-seronegative. The genes are TRBV7-3 and TRBJ2-3; a weak D match, TRBD2 (6 bases). The source material was PBMCs. This CDR3 reads CASSLGDSNTDTQYF. CDR3 coding DNA: TGTGCCAGCAGCTTAGGGGACTCAAACACAGATACGCAGTATTTT.